Listed below are T cell receptor beta chains from one sample, sequenced in a study of vaccination and CD4 T cells after COVID-19. For these TCRs, the target antigens are not known. TCRdb reprocessed the PCR reads via MiXCR and lists one record per CDR3 protein. The sample contains around 3,300 distinct CDR3 sequences, roughly 80% of which appear only once. Source material: CD4+ T cells from blood, cultured in vitro. The origin of the receptors is a human donor who had recovered from COVID-19. The CDR3 runs from the conserved cysteine through the conserved F or W. D genes are given only for firm matches. Rows give clone size only sometimes, using once, few, many, or a class for an expanded clone.

NA	TRBJ2-3	15	NA	TRBV19	CASSPKGTPTDTQYF	TGTGCCAGTAGTCCGAAAGGGACCCCCACAGATACGCAGTATTTT
NA	TRBJ1-2	11	NA	TRBV7-2	CASSLAFGYTF	TGTGCCAGCAGCTTAGCATTTGGCTACACCTTC
NA	TRBJ1-2	17	TRBD1	TRBV7-9	CASSTGAARGTDYGYTF	TGTGCCAGCAGCACAGGGGCGGCCAGGGGGACCGACTATGGCTACACCTTC
few	TRBJ1-6	15	TRBD1	TRBV7-2	CASSLVRRGYSPLHF	TGTGCCAGCAGCCTGGTTCGCAGGGGGTACTCACCCCTCCACTTT
NA	TRBJ1-2	12	TRBD1	TRBV7-2	CASSPGQYGYTF	TGTGCCAGCAGCCCGGGACAGTATGGCTACACCTTC
NA	TRBJ2-4	17	NA	TRBV20-1	CSASEYDLFLAKNIQYF	TGCAGTGCTTCCGAATACGACCTATTTCTAGCCAAAAACATTCAGTACTTC
NA	TRBJ1-5	17	NA	TRBV21-1	CASSPPDREMYNQPQHF	TGTGCCAGCAGCCCACCGGACAGGGAGATGTACAATCAGCCCCAGCATTTT
NA	TRBJ1-2	12	NA	TRBV30	CAWTQSLYGYTF	TGTGCCTGGACCCAGTCCCTCTATGGCTACACCTTC
NA	TRBJ1-2	15	NA	TRBV5-8	CASSKRRDTFYGYTF	TGTGCCAGCAGCAAGAGACGGGACACCTTTTATGGCTACACCTTC
medium-sized	TRBJ2-3	17	TRBD2	TRBV27	CASTMSRGGYYTDTQYF	TGTGCCAGCACTATGTCACGGGGGGGTTATTATACAGATACGCAGTATTTT
NA	TRBJ2-7	10	NA	TRBV11-2	CASSFGEQYF	TGTGCCAGCAGCTTCGGGGAGCAGTACTTC
NA	TRBJ1-1	13	NA	TRBV19	CASSGNGWTEAFF	TGTGCCAGTAGTGGAAATGGTTGGACTGAAGCTTTCTTT
NA	TRBJ2-7	13	NA	TRBV7-9	CASSLNSRDEQYF	TGTGCCAGCAGCTTAAATAGCCGAGACGAGCAGTACTTC
NA	TRBJ1-5	12	NA	TRBV6-1	CAISDSNQPQHF	TGTGCCATCAGTGACAGTAATCAGCCCCAGCATTTT
NA	TRBJ1-2	15	NA	TRBV5-6	CASSLVGGTNPGYTF	TGTGCCAGCAGCTTGGTGGGCGGGACAAATCCTGGCTACACCTTC
NA	TRBJ1-3	14	NA	TRBV6-1	CASSGQPAGNTIYF	TGTGCCAGCAGTGGACAGCCAGCTGGAAACACCATATATTTT
NA	TRBJ2-7	13	NA	TRBV14	CASSLWGTYEQYF	TGTGCCAGCAGCCTATGGGGGACCTACGAGCAGTACTTC
few	TRBJ1-6	15	TRBD1	TRBV25-1	CASSPQGVGYSPLHF	TGTGCCAGCAGTCCACAGGGGGTGGGTTATTCACCCCTCCACTTT
NA	TRBJ1-2	15	TRBD1	TRBV6-1	CASSEVTQGVYGYTF	TGTGCCAGCAGTGAAGTAACCCAGGGGGTGTATGGCTACACCTTC
large	TRBJ1-1	13	TRBD1	TRBV18	CASGTGSNTEAFF	TGTGCCAGCGGGACAGGGTCGAACACTGAAGCTTTCTTT
large	TRBJ1-1	16	NA	TRBV20-1	CSARWRGRTMNTEAFF	TGCAGTGCTAGATGGAGGGGTAGGACGATGAACACTGAAGCTTTCTTT
once	TRBJ1-4	14	NA	TRBV2	CASRLGGTNEKLFF	TGTGCCAGCAGGTTGGGAGGGACTAATGAAAAACTGTTTTTT
few	TRBJ2-5	17	NA	TRBV27	CASSLSIKGWGQETQYF	TGTGCCAGCAGTTTATCGATCAAGGGTTGGGGCCAAGAGACCCAGTACTTC
few	TRBJ1-6	15	NA	TRBV15	CATSSRSGVGSPLHF	TGTGCCACCAGCAGTAGGTCCGGGGTGGGGTCACCCCTCCACTTT
NA	TRBJ2-1	13	NA	TRBV28	CATTWGAYNEQFF	TGTGCCACCACGTGGGGAGCCTACAATGAGCAGTTCTTC
large	TRBJ2-4	13	NA	TRBV7-8	CATTPTVGNIQYF	TGTGCCACCACGCCGACGGTGGGAAACATTCAGTACTTC
NA	TRBJ2-5	15	TRBD1	TRBV2	CASSERRDRQETQYF	TGTGCCAGCAGTGAACGTCGGGACAGACAAGAGACCCAGTACTTC
large	TRBJ2-3	14	NA	TRBV7-6	CASSSGLSGDTQYF	TGTGCCAGCAGCTCCGGATTATCCGGAGATACGCAGTATTTT
NA	TRBJ1-2	13	NA	TRBV5-4	CASSLGQSYGYTF	TGTGCCAGCAGCCTGGGACAAAGCTATGGCTACACCTTC
NA	TRBJ1-1	11	NA	TRBV6-5	CASSYRGAAFF	TGTGCCAGCAGTTACCGGGGGGCAGCTTTCTTT
NA	TRBJ2-7	13	NA	TRBV28	CASRQGMPYEQYF	TGTGCCAGCAGACAGGGAATGCCCTACGAGCAGTACTTC